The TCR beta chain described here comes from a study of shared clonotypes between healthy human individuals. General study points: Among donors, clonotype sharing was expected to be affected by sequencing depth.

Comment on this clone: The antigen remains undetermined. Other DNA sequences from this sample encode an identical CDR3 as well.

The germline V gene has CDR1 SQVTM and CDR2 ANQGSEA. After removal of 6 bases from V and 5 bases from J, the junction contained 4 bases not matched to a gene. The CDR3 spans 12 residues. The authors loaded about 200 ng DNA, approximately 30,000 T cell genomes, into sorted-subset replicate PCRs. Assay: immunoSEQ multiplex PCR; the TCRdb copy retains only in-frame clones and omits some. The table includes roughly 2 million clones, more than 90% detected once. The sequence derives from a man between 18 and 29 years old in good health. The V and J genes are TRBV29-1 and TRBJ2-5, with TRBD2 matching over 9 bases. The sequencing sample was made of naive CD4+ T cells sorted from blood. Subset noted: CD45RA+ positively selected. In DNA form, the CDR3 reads TGCAGCGTGGGGCGGGAGGGGGAGACCCAGTACTTC. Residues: CSVGREGETQYF.